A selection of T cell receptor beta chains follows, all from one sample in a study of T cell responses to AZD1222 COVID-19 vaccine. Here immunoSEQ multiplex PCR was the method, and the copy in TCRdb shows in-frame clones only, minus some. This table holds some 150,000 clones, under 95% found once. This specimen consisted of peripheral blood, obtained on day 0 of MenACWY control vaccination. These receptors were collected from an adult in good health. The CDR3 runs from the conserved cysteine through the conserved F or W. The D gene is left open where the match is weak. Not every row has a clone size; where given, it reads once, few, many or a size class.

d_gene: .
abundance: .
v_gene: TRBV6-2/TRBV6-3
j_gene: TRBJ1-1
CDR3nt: TGTGCCAGCAGTTACTCGACTTTGACCAACACTGAAGCTTTCTTT
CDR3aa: CASSYSTLTNTEAFF

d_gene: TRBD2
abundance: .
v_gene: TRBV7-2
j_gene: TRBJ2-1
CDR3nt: TGTGCCAGCAGCTTTTTGGTACTAGCGGGAAGCTCCTACAATGAGCAGTTCTTC
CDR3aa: CASSFLVLAGSSYNEQFF

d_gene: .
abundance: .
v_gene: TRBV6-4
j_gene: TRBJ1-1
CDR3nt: TGTGCCAGCAGTGACTCGAGTCGGAACACTGAAGCTTTCTTT
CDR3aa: CASSDSSRNTEAFF

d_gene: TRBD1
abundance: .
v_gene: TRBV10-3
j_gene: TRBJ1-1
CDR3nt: TGTGCCATCACCGGACAGGCAAGCACTGAAGCTTTCTTT
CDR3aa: CAITGQASTEAFF

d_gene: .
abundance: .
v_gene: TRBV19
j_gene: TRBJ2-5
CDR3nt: TGTGCCAGCGCCCTAGGACGGATTGAGACCCAGTACTTC
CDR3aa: CASALGRIETQYF

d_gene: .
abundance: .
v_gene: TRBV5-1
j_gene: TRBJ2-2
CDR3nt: TGCGCCAGCAGCTTGGTGGGGCCGAACACCGGGGAGCTGTTTTTT
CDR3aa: CASSLVGPNTGELFF

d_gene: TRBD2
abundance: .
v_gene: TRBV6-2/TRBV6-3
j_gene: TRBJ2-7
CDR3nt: TGTGCCAGCAGTGGACTAGCGGGAGTTAGCGAGCAGTACTTC
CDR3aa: CASSGLAGVSEQYF

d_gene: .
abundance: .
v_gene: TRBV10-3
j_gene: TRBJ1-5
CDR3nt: TGTGCCATCAGTGACGGTGGGGGCCGGCAGCCCCAGCATTTT
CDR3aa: CAISDGGGRQPQHF

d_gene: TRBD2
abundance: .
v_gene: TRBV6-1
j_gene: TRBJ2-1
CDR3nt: TGTGCCAGCAGTGAAGCAGGGCTAGCGGGAGTGGAGAATGAGCAGTTCTTC
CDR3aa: CASSEAGLAGVENEQFF

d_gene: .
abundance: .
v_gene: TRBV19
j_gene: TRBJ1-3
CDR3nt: TGTGCCAGTAGTACCTGGACGGTTTCTGGAAACACCATATATTTT
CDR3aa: CASSTWTVSGNTIYF

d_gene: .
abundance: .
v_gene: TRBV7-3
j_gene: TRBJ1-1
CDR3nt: TGTGCCAGCAGCTCCTCCCTTGGTGGTGAAGCTTTCTTT
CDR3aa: CASSSSLGGEAFF

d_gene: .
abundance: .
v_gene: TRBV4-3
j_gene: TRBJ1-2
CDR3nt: TGCGCCAGCAGCCAAGAGCGGAGGGGGAACTATGGCTACACCTTC
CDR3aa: CASSQERRGNYGYTF

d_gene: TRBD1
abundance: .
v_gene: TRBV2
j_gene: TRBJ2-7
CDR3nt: TGTGCCAGCAGGACAGGGGGCTACGAGCAGTACTTC
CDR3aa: CASRTGGYEQYF

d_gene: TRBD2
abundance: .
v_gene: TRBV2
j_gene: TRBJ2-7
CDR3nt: TGTGCCAGCAGTGAAGCGCCTCCGGGACTAGCGGTCCCGCGCTCCTACGAGCAGTACTTC
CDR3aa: CASSEAPPGLAVPRSYEQYF

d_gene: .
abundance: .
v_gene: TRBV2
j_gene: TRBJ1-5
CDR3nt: TGTGCCAGCAGCCCCGACCTAAATAGCAATCAGCCCCAGCATTTT
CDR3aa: CASSPDLNSNQPQHF

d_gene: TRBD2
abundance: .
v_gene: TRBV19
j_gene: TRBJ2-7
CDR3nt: TGTGCCAGTCGCCTTCGAGCTAGCGGTACCTACGAGCAGTACTTC
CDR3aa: CASRLRASGTYEQYF

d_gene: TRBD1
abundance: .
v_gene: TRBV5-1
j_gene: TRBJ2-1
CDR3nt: TGCGCCAGCAGCCTACGACAGGGGGCGAATGAGCAGTTCTTC
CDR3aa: CASSLRQGANEQFF

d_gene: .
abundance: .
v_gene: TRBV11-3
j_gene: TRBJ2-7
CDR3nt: TGTGCCAGCAGCGCCGGGACGATACCTCACGAGCAGTACTTC
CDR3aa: CASSAGTIPHEQYF

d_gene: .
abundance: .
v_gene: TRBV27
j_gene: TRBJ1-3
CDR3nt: TGTGCCAGCAGCGCAGGACACCCGAGCTCTGGAAACACCATATATTTT
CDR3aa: CASSAGHPSSGNTIYF

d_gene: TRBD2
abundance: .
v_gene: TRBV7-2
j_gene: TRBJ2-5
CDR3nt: TGTGCCAGCAGCTTAGGATTGCGGGAGGGAGAAGAGACCCAGTACTTC
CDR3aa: CASSLGLREGEETQYF

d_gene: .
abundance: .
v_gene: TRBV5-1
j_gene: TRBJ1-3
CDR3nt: TGCGCCAGCAGCTTGTGGGGCCAGGGACAAGGAAACACCATATATTTT
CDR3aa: CASSLWGQGQGNTIYF

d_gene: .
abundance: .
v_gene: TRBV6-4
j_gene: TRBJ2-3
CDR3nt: TGTGCCAGCAGTGTTCGCGAAGGCACAGATACGCAGTATTTT
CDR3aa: CASSVREGTDTQYF

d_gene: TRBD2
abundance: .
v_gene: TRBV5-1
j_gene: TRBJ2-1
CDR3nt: TGCGCCAGCATGCCGGGAGGCTCCAATGAGCAGTTCTTC
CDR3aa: CASMPGGSNEQFF

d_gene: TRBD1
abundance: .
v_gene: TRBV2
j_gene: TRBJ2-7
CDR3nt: TGTGCCAGCAGTGTAGGACAGGGATACGAGCAGTACTTC
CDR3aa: CASSVGQGYEQYF

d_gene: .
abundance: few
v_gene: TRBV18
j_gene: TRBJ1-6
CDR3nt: TGTGCCAGCTCACCACGGGACAATTCACCCCTCCACTTT
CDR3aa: CASSPRDNSPLHF

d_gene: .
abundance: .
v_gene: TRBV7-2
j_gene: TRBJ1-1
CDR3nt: TGTGCCAGCAGCTTAGTTTGGCAGGGAGGCACTGAAGCTTTCTTT
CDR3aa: CASSLVWQGGTEAFF

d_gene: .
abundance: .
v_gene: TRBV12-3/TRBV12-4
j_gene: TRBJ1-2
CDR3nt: TGTGCCAGCAGTTTCGTAGATAACTATGGCTACACCTTC
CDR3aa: CASSFVDNYGYTF

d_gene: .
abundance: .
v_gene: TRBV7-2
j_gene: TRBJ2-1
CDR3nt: TGTGCCAGCAGCTTAGTCAGGGCTGGGAATGAGCAGTTCTTC
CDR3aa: CASSLVRAGNEQFF

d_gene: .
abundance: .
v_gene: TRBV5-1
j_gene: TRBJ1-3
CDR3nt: TGCGCCAGCAGCTTGGAGTTGGAATCCGGAAACACCATATATTTT
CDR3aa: CASSLELESGNTIYF

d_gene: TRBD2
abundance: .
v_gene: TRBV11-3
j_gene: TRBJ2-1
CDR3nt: TGTGCCAGCAGCTTATCGGGAACCTCGGGAGGAAGCTACAATGAGCAGTTCTTC
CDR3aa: CASSLSGTSGGSYNEQFF

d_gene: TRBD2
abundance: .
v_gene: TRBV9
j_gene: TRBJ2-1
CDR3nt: TGTGCCAGCAGCGTAATGGCTAGCGGGAGTAAGTGGGGCAATGAGCAGTTCTTC
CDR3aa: CASSVMASGSKWGNEQFF

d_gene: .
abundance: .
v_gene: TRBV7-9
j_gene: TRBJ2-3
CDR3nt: TGTGCCAGCAGCCCCCCGGCCCGTATATTGGAGGCAGATACGCAGTATTTT
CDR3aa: CASSPPARILEADTQYF

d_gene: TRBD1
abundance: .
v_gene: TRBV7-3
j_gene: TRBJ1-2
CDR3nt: TGTGCCAGCAGCTTAAACAGGGGAGCTGGCTACACCTTC
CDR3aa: CASSLNRGAGYTF

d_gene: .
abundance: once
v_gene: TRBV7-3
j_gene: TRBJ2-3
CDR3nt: TGTGCCAGCAGCTTAGGTCTAGCTGGAGATACGCAGTATTTT
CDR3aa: CASSLGLAGDTQYF

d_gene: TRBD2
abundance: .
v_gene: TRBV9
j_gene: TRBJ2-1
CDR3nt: TGTGCCAGCAGCGTAGGAGTTAGACTAGGGTCGGGACTAGCGGGAGGTAATGAGCAGTTCTTC
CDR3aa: CASSVGVRLGSGLAGGNEQFF

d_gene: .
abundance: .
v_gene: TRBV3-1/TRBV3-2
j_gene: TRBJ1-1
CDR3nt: TGTGCCAGCAGCCACCAATCAGGGGCAGACGAAGCTTTCTTT
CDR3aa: CASSHQSGADEAFF

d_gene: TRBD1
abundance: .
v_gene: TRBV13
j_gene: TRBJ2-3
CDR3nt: TGTGCCAGCAGCTTGGGGACAGGGATGAGGACAGATACGCAGTATTTT
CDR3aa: CASSLGTGMRTDTQYF

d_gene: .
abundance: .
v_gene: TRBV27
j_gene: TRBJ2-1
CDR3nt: TGTGCCAGCAGCCAACAAGACAGGGAGCAGTTCTTC
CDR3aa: CASSQQDREQFF

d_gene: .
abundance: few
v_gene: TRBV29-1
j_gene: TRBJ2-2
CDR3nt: TGCAGCGTTGGCCTTTGGGGAGCGTCTTCCAACACCGGGGAGCTGTTTTTT
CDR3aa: CSVGLWGASSNTGELFF

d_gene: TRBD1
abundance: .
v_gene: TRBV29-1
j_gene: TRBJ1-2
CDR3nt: TGCAGCGTTATAGGGGACAGTTCTGGCTACACCTTC
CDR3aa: CSVIGDSSGYTF

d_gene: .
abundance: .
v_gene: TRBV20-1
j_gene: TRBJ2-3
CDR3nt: TGCAGTGCTAGTCCGGGAGCCCGAGATACGCAGTATTTT
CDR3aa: CSASPGARDTQYF

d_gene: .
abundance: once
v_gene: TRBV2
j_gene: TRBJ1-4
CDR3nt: TGTGCCAGCACTAACATCTTTTGGGAAGAAATGGGCTTCGGGGAAAAACTGTTTTTT
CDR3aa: CASTNIFWEEMGFGEKLFF

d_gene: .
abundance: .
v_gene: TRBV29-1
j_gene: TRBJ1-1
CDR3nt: TGCAGCGTTTCCAGGGGTGGAGGCACTGAAGCTTTCTTT
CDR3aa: CSVSRGGGTEAFF

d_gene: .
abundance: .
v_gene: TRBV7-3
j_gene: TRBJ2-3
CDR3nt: TGTGCCAGCAGCTCCCAATCGGGTACGCAGTATTTT
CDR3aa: CASSSQSGTQYF

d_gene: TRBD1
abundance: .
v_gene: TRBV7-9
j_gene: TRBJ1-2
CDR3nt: TGTGCCAGCAGCTTTGACGGACAGGGGGCCTATGGCTACACCTTC
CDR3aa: CASSFDGQGAYGYTF

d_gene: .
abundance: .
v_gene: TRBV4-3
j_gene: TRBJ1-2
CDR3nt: TGCGCCAGCAGCCAAGATCTCGGGATTAGCTATGGCTACACCTTC
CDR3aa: CASSQDLGISYGYTF

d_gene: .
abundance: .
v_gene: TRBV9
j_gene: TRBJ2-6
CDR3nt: TGTGCCAGCAGCGATGACTTCTCTGGGGCCAACGTCCTGACTTTC
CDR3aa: CASSDDFSGANVLTF

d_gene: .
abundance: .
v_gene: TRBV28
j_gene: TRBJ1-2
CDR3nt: TGTGCCAGCAGCCTCGGGGGTAGCTATGGCTACACCTTC
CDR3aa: CASSLGGSYGYTF

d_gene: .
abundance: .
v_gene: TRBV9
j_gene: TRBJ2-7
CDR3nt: TGTGCCAGCAGCCCCGCCAGTGGTCACTACGAGCAGTACTTC
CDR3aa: CASSPASGHYEQYF

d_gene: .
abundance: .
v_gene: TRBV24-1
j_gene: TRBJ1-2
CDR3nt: TGTGCCACCAGTGATTACGGGCTTAACTATGGCTACACCTTC
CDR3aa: CATSDYGLNYGYTF

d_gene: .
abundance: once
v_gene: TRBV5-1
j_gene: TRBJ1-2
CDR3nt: TGCGCCAGCAGCTTGAACGGGGCGCAGAATGGCTACACCTTC
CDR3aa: CASSLNGAQNGYTF

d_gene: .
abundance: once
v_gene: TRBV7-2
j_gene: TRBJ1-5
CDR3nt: TGTGCCAGCAGCTCGCGACCTGGTTTCAGGGATCAGCCCCAGCATTTT
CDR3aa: CASSSRPGFRDQPQHF

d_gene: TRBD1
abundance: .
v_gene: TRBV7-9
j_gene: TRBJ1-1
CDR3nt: TGTGCCATCAGTTCGGCCGGGACAGGGGACACTGAAGCTTTCTTT
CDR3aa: CAISSAGTGDTEAFF

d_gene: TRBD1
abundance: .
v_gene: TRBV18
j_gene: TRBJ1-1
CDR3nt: TGTGCCAGCTCACCATATGGGACAGGGGGAACAGACACTGAAGCTTTCTTT
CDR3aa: CASSPYGTGGTDTEAFF

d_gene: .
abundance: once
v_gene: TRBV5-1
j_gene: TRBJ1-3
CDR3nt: TGCGCCAGCGGAGTTGGCGACTCTGGAAACACCATATATTTT
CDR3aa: CASGVGDSGNTIYF

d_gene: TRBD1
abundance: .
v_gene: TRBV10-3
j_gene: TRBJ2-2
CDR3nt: TGTGCCATCAGCTTTGGACAGGATCCCGGGGAGCTGTTTTTT
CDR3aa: CAISFGQDPGELFF

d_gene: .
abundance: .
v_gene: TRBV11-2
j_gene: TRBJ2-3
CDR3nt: TGTGCCAGCAGCTTAGATCATACGCAGTATTTT
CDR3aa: CASSLDHTQYF